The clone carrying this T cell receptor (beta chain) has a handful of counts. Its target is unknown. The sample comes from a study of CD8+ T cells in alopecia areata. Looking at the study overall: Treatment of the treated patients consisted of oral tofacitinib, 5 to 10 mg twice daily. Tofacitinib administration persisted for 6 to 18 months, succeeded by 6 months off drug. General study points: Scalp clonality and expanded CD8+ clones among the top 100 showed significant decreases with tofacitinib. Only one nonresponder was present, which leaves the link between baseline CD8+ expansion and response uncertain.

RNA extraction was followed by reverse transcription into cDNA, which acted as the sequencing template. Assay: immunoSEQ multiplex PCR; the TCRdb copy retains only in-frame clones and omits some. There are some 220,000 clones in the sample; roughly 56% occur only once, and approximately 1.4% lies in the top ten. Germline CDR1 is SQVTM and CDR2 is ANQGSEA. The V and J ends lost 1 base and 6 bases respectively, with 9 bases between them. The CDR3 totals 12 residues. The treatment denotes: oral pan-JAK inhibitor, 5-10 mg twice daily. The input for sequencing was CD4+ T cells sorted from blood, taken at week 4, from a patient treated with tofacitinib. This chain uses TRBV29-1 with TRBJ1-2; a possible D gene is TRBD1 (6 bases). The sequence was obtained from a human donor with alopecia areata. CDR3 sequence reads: CSVEGTVDGYTF. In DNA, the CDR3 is TGCAGCGTTGAAGGGACAGTCGATGGCTACACCTTC.